The source of this T cell receptor (beta chain) is a study of blood T cell repertoires in COVID-19. About the study: COVID-19 samples from acute and convalescent phases originated in the United States, Italy and Spain.

Using immunoSEQ multiplex PCR, the repertoire was profiled, and TCRdb retains in-frame clones only, with some absent. The profile covers about 170,000 clones, with 82% appearing a single time and under 9% taken by the ten largest. Germline CDR1 reads LNHNV; CDR2 reads YYDKDF (reference sequence). Trimming at V came to 1 base and at J to 1 base, leaving 9 bases not matched to a gene. CDR3 length: 17 residues. This clone was detected once. This TCR was sampled from a woman aged 40 to 50 with COVID-19, enrolled during active disease. Specimen: peripheral blood. The J gene is TRBJ1-1, the V gene TRBV15, with TRBD1 identical over 7 bases. As DNA, the CDR3 is TGTGCCACCAGCAGAGGACAGGGTCCGGTGGGGAACACTGAAGCTTTCTTT. It translates to CATSRGQGPVGNTEAFF.